The 22 T cell receptor beta chains listed next were all sequenced from one sample in a study of beta chain features in type 1 diabetes. All of the isolated RNA was reverse transcribed, so expressed TCRB transcripts were sequenced. Libraries were prepared by immunoSEQ multiplex PCR; TCRdb keeps only in-frame clonotypes and omits some of them. The sample consists of roughly 180,000 clones, around 13% of them appearing once. The sequenced material came from central memory CD4+ T cells from blood. These receptors came from a woman under 30 in good health.

This clone has more than one count but fewer than ten. J is TRBJ1-2 and V is TRBV19; 8 bases fit TRBD1. Germline CDR1 and CDR2: LNHDA and SQIVND (reference sequence). The CDR3 extends over 13 amino acids. V lost 6 bases to trimming and J lost 5 bases; unmatched junction nucleotides: 5. CDR3 sequence: CASRLTGAYGYTF. As DNA, the CDR3 is TGTGCCAGTAGATTGACAGGGGCATATGGCTACACCTTC.

This clone was seen more than once but under ten times. The chain has TRBV13 and TRBJ2-7; tentatively, D is TRBD2 (6 bases). Germline V gene sequence: CDR1 PRHDT, CDR2 FYEKMQ (reference sequence). CDR3 length: 15 residues. Trimming stripped 0 bases from V and 3 bases from J, with 12 bases between. In DNA, the CDR3 is TGTGCCAGCAGCTTAGGCCGGTCTAGCGACTACGAGCAGTACTTC. Its protein is CASSLGRSSDYEQYF. The whole variable domain, filled in from reference TRBV13 and TRBJ2-7, reads AAGVIQSPRHLIKEKRETATLKCYPIPRHDTVYWYQQGPGQDPQFLISFYEKMQSDKGSIPDRFSAQQFSDYHSELNMSSLELGDSALYFCASSLGRSSDYEQYFGPGTRLTVT.

This clone was seen a handful of times. This chain links TRBV5-1 with TRBJ2-7; D is perhaps TRBD2 (6 bases). CDR3 size: 16 residues. Trimming left V 3 bases short and J 5 bases short, with 21 bases between. Germline CDR1 reads SGHRS; CDR2 reads YFSETQ. The CDR3 DNA sequence: TGCGCCAGCAGCTCCCTCGGGGACTCCCGGCTTGACGAGCAGTACTTC. Protein: CASSSLGDSRLDEQYF.

The chain couples TRBV7-2 to TRBJ1-5, with TRBD1 as a possible D gene (6 bases). The germline V gene has CDR1 SGHTA and CDR2 FQGNSA. Trimming pared 2 bases from V and 3 bases from J, leaving 8 bases between. The CDR3 has 14 residues. The CDR3 loop reads CASSLTGPNQPQHF. The CDR3 DNA is TGTGCCAGCAGCTTAACAGGGCCCAATCAGCCCCAGCATTTT. The variable domain in full, completed from reference TRBV7-2 and TRBJ1-5, reads GAGVSQSPSNKVTEKGKDVELRCDPISGHTALYWYRQSLGQGLEFLIYFQGNSAPDKSGLPSDRFSAERTGGSVSTLTIQRTQQEDSAVYLCASSLTGPNQPQHFGDGTRLSIL.

The rearrangement links TRBV9 to TRBJ2-5, with D possibly matching TRBD2 (5 bases). This CDR3 has 13 amino acids. V was trimmed by 2 bases and J by 2 bases, leaving 7 bases between them. Looked up from germline, CDR1 is SGDLS and CDR2 is YYNGEE. This CDR3 is CASSVSGQETQYF. In DNA form, the CDR3 reads TGTGCCAGCAGCGTGAGCGGACAAGAGACCCAGTACTTC.

A few counts support this clone. The chain carries TRBV7-8 and TRBJ2-1; TRBD2 might be the D (5 bases). The germline gives CDR1 SGHVS, CDR2 FQNEAQ. V gave up 5 bases and J gave up 7 bases, with 18 bases separating them. The CDR3 spans 15 residues. The CDR3 region has the DNA TGTGCCAGCAGCCCAGGCAAGGGAGAGGTAAATGAGCAGTTCTTC. This codes for CASSPGKGEVNEQFF. The whole variable domain, filled in from reference TRBV7-8 and TRBJ2-1, reads GAGVSQSPRYKVAKRGQDVALRCDPISGHVSLFWYQQALGQGPEFLTYFQNEAQLDKSGLPSDRFFAERPEGSVSTLKIQRTQQEDSAVYLCASSPGKGEVNEQFFGPGTRLTVL.

This sequence joins TRBV29-1 and TRBJ2-1; 11 bases map to TRBD2. CDR3 length: 14 amino acids. Germline CDR1 is SQVTM and CDR2 is ANQGSEA. The trim removed 7 bases at V and 3 bases at J, leaving 5 bases unmatched. CDR3 bases: TGCAGCGAAATAGGACTAGCGGGCTACAATGAGCAGTTCTTC. Protein: CSEIGLAGYNEQFF.

V gene TRBV29-1 combines with J gene TRBJ2-1; 10 bases line up with TRBD2. The CDR3 runs 14 residues. Trimming removed 7 bases from V and 7 bases from J; junction bases left unmatched: 10. CDR1 and CDR2 from the germline V gene are SQVTM and ANQGSEA. The CDR3 protein is CSGGLAGVGNEQFF. CDR3 nucleotide sequence: TGCAGCGGGGGGCTAGCGGGAGTAGGTAATGAGCAGTTCTTC.

This clone was detected only a few times. V and J are TRBV28 and TRBJ2-7; D is possibly TRBD1 (6 bases). CDR1 is MDHEN and CDR2 is SYDVKM in the germline V gene. CDR3 length equals 14 residues. With 7 bases removed from V and 5 bases from J, the gap between germline ends came to 18 bases. CDR3 loop: CASKGGQGDHEQYF. DNA of the CDR3: TGTGCCAGCAAAGGGGGTCAGGGCGACCACGAGCAGTACTTC.

The table lists this clone with a few counts. The chain joins TRBV4-2 to TRBJ2-5; 11 nucleotides match TRBD2. The CDR3 spans 15 residues. Unmatched junction bases numbered 11, after V lost 4 bases and J lost 10 bases. CDR1 and CDR2 from the germline V gene are LGHNA and YNFKEQ. This chain's CDR3 is CASSPGLAAREGQYF. The CDR3 nucleotides read TGTGCCAGCAGCCCGGGACTAGCGGCCCGGGAAGGCCAGTACTTC.

Note on this clone: Other DNA sequences of this sample code for an identical CDR3. V gene TRBV7-2 combines with J gene TRBJ1-2; 12 positions match TRBD1. The ends lost 1 base at V and 3 bases at J; junction bases unmatched: 3. In germline, CDR1 is SGHTA, CDR2 FQGNSA. The CDR3 is 16 residues long. The CDR3 DNA follows: TGTGCCAGCAGCTTAGGGGGACAGGGGGCCGACTATGGCTACACCTTC. It encodes CASSLGGQGADYGYTF.

This clone came up a few times. The rearrangement joins TRBV6-4 to TRBJ1-2, with a possible D match to TRBD1 (6 bases). Germline values: CDR1 MRHNA, CDR2 SNTAGT. The CDR3 covers 12 residues. V was cut by 2 bases and J by 7 bases, with 8 bases left in between. The DNA of the CDR3 is TGTGCCAGCAGTGACAGGGGGATTGGCTACACCTTC. Its translation is CASSDRGIGYTF.

The chain employs TRBV7-9 and TRBJ2-7, with 10 bases lining up with TRBD1. The J segment lost 2 bases and the V segment lost 7 bases, leaving 14 bases of the junction unmatched. The CDR3 totals 17 residues. Germline values: CDR1 SEHNR, CDR2 FQNEAQ (reference sequence). CDR3 nucleotide sequence: TGTGCCAGCACCGCAACCTTCGGGACAGGGGAGGCCTACGAGCAGTACTTC. Translating gives CASTATFGTGEAYEQYF.

In its sample, this clone was seen a few times. V gene TRBV4-1 combines with J gene TRBJ2-7; D is possibly TRBD1 (5 bases). The V end lost 1 base, the J end lost 6 bases, and 10 bases lay between the germline ends. This CDR3 region has 13 residues. Germline assignment: CDR1 MGHRA and CDR2 YSYEKL. CDR3 residues: CASSQGRGLEQYF. The CDR3 DNA reads TGCGCCAGCAGCCAAGGTAGGGGCCTCGAGCAGTACTTC.

This clone was seen more than once but under ten times. The chain links TRBV18 to TRBJ2-7; 8 nucleotides line up with TRBD1. CDR1 and CDR2 from the germline V gene are KGHSH and LQKENI. CDR3 length equals 14 residues. Germline trimming cut 6 bases from V and 3 bases from J; bases unmatched to any gene: 7. CDR3 sequence reads: CASSVGQGNYEQYF. CDR3 in DNA: TGTGCCAGCTCGGTCGGACAGGGAAACTACGAGCAGTACTTC.

This clone has just a few counts. The chain employs TRBV30 and TRBJ2-5; TRBD2 is a possible D gene (5 bases). The CDR3 sequence is 15 residues long. The V end lost 0 bases, the J end lost 5 bases, and 16 bases lay between the germline ends. In germline, CDR1 is GTSNPN, CDR2 SVGIG (reference sequence). The CDR3 here is CAWSVNPTRRETQYF. The CDR3 DNA reads TGTGCCTGGAGTGTAAACCCTACCCGGAGGGAGACCCAGTACTTC.

Here the CDR3 DNA reads TGTGCCAGCAGTACTTCTCGCGTCGGACAGTTCGAAAAACTGTTTTTT. This codes for CASSTSRVGQFEKLFF. The chain has TRBV2 and TRBJ1-4; perhaps TRBD1 as D (6 bases). V was trimmed by 5 bases and J by 8 bases, leaving 21 bases between them. CDR1 is SNHLY, CDR2 FYNNEI, per germline. The length of the CDR3 is 16 residues.

The CDR3 DNA reads as TGTGCCAGCAGCTTGGCAGGGACTAATCAGCCCCAGCATTTT. Translated, it gives CASSLAGTNQPQHF. The J gene is TRBJ1-5, the V gene TRBV5-6; D might be TRBD1 (5 bases). Germline loops: CDR1 SGHDT, CDR2 YYEEEE. Trimming took 0 bases from V and 4 from J, leaving 8 bases between them. CDR3 length: 14 amino acids.

This clone came up a few times. The J gene is TRBJ1-5, the V gene TRBV12-5; D remains ambiguous. Trimming cost V 0 bases and J 3 bases, with 12 bases left between them. Germline loops: CDR1 LGHNT, CDR2 FRNRAP. This CDR3 spans 16 amino acids. CDR3 sequence (DNA): TGTGCTAGTGGTTTGGTACTTGGTGAGATCAATCAGCCCCAGCATTTT. Translating gives CASGLVLGEINQPQHF.

The J gene is TRBJ2-1, the V gene TRBV5-6, with 7 bases that match TRBD2. The CDR3 extends over 15 amino acids. J gave up 2 bases and V 3 bases, and 5 bases lay outside the gene matches. Germline CDR1 and CDR2: SGHDT and YYEEEE. The CDR3 is CASSYPGRAYNEQFF. The DNA of the CDR3 is TGTGCCAGCAGCTACCCGGGGAGGGCCTACAATGAGCAGTTCTTC.

The chain employs TRBV7-9 and TRBJ2-5, with a tentative D call TRBD1 (6 bases). This CDR3 has 13 amino acids. Germline V gene data show CDR1 as SEHNR and CDR2 as FQNEAQ (reference sequence). V lost 1 base and J lost 5, with 8 bases in between. CDR3 protein: CASSLVGAETQYF. The CDR3 DNA sequence: TGTGCCAGCAGCTTAGTGGGGGCGGAGACCCAGTACTTC.

The chain uses TRBV7-3 and TRBJ2-1, with a tentative D call TRBD2 (5 bases). V was trimmed by 6 bases and J by 0 bases, leaving 9 bases between them. CDR3 size: 14 residues. CDR1 is SGHTA and CDR2 is FQGTGA in the germline V gene. CDR3 sequence (DNA): TGTGCCAGCAGGCCCACTAGCTCCTACAATGAGCAGTTCTTC. Translation gives CASRPTSSYNEQFF.